This T cell receptor (beta chain) was profiled in a study of shared clonotypes between healthy human individuals. Study at large: A few men and a couple of women, aged 18 to 49, were donors. Three CD4 naive, three CD4 memory, two CD8 naive and one CD8 memory plate were used per donor.

It was into CD45RA+ naive and CD45RA-negative memory subsets that the CD4+ cells were split. The assay was immunoSEQ multiplex PCR, and TCRdb's table has in-frame clones only and misses some. The table shows approximately 2.5 million clones, with 80% to 95% occurring only once. V dropped 5 bases and J dropped 0; count of bases not matched to a gene: 8. This CDR3 contains 17 residues. In germline, CDR1 is SEHNR, CDR2 FQNEAQ (reference sequence). The source of this sequence is a young man in good health. Some clones in this sample may be carry-over from other donors' samples. The chain recombines TRBV7-9 with TRBJ1-4; 8 nucleotides align to TRBD1. Material: naive CD4+ T cells from PBMCs. Subset here: CD45RA+ positively selected. In DNA, the CDR3 is TGTGCCAGCAGCCTTCAGGGGGCGCCGGCAACTAATGAAAAACTGTTTTTT. Translating it yields CASSLQGAPATNEKLFF.